These 14 T cell receptor beta chains came from one sample sequenced in a study of blood T cell repertoires in COVID-19. The repertoire was sequenced with immunoSEQ multiplex PCR; TCRdb's copy has only in-frame clones and lacks some. The data hold nearly 200,000 clones, with roughly 88% observed a single time. Sequencing was carried out using peripheral blood. These receptors came from a woman in her thirties or forties who had recovered from COVID-19.

The chain recombines TRBV13 with TRBJ1-2, with 8 bases lining up with TRBD1. Germline loops: CDR1 PRHDT, CDR2 FYEKMQ (reference sequence). This CDR3 spans 14 amino acids. J lost 3 bases, V lost 5 bases, and 5 bases had no gene match. The CDR3, as DNA: TGTGCCAGCAGCCCGGGACAGGAGGACTATGGCTACACCTTC. This encodes CASSPGQEDYGYTF.

The V and J genes are TRBV24-1 and TRBJ2-2; D unclear. Deletions cut 6 bases from V and 5 bases from J, with 18 bases between. CDR3 length equals 16 residues. Per the germline V gene, CDR1 is KGHDR and CDR2 is SFDVKD. CDR3 sequence reads: CATSISRSLRTGELFF. CDR3 coding DNA: TGTGCCACCAGTATATCTAGATCCCTTCGAACCGGGGAGCTGTTTTTT.

This chain links TRBV5-8 with TRBJ2-7; possibly TRBD1 for D (6 bases). V shed 0 bases and J shed 0 bases, with 10 bases lying between them. Germline V CDR1 and CDR2: SGHTS, YDEGEE. This CDR3 is built from 15 residues. CDR3 coding DNA: TGTGCCAGCAGCTTGGCCGGGACACACTCCTACGAGCAGTACTTC. This sequence encodes CASSLAGTHSYEQYF.

This chain links TRBV5-1 with TRBJ2-1, with a tentative D call TRBD2 (5 bases). The CDR3 extends over 19 amino acids. Per the germline V gene, CDR1 is SGHRS and CDR2 is YFSETQ. V lost 2 bases, J lost 4 bases, and 25 bases lay in between. The CDR3 reads CASSLGRAGNTQRYNEQFF. The CDR3 coding sequence is TGCGCCAGCAGCTTAGGTAGGGCGGGCAACACCCAGAGGTACAATGAGCAGTTCTTC.

The chain recombines TRBV5-8 with TRBJ2-7, with 8 nucleotides matching TRBD2. Germline assignment: CDR1 SGHTS and CDR2 YDEGEE. With 4 bases clipped from V and 3 bases from J, the junction kept 21 bases outside the gene matches. The CDR3 is made up of 19 amino acids. The CDR3 sequence is CASSATSRLTSGSYYEQYF. In DNA, the CDR3 is TGTGCCAGCAGCGCCACGAGCCGGCTCACGAGCGGGAGTTACTACGAGCAGTACTTC.

The chain is built from TRBV6-5 and TRBJ1-2; 7 bases are a match to TRBD1. The CDR3 covers 15 residues. Germline V gives CDR1 MNHEY, CDR2 SVGAGI. V trimming: 4 bases; J trimming: 6 bases; junction bases outside the gene matches: 11. CDR3 sequence: CASSSPSTGWNGYTF. In DNA, the CDR3 is TGTGCCAGCAGTTCCCCCTCGACAGGGTGGAATGGCTACACCTTC.

The chain joins TRBV25-1 to TRBJ2-5, with 8 bases matching TRBD1. In germline, CDR1 is MGHDK, CDR2 SYGVNS. The V and J ends lost 3 bases and 2 bases, in that order; junction bases with no gene match: 11. The CDR3 is made up of 17 amino acids. CDR3 sequence reads: CASSEIGTGFLQETQYF. The CDR3 DNA follows: TGTGCCAGCAGTGAGATAGGGACAGGCTTTCTTCAAGAGACCCAGTACTTC.

Here the CDR3 reads CASSYSFRGETQYF. CDR3 in DNA: TGTGCCAGCAGTTACTCGTTCAGGGGGGAGACCCAGTACTTC. The chain combines TRBV6-2 or TRBV6-3 with TRBJ2-5; TRBD1 matches at 7 bases. CDR3 length: 14 amino acids. Germline assignment: CDR1 MNHEY and CDR2 SVGEGT. V shed 0 bases, J shed 5 bases, and the junction held 3 bases outside the gene matches.

CDR3 sequence: CASSIEKGREAFF. The DNA of the CDR3 is TGTGCCAGTAGTATAGAAAAGGGGCGGGAAGCTTTCTTT. The chain combines TRBV19 with TRBJ1-1; D is perhaps TRBD1 (5 bases). Germline V gives CDR1 LNHDA, CDR2 SQIVND (reference sequence). V was clipped by 0 bases and J by 8 bases, with 10 bases between them. The CDR3 runs 13 residues. Supplemented by reference TRBV19 and TRBJ1-1, the full variable domain reads DGGITQSPKYLFRKEGQNVTLSCEQNLNHDAMYWYRQDPGQGLRLIYYSQIVNDFQKGDIAEGYSVSREKKESFPLTVTSAQKNPTAFYLCASSIEKGREAFFGQGTRLTVV.

This clone has a handful of counts. The genes are TRBV19 and TRBJ1-1, with TRBD1 identical over 10 bases. Germline values: CDR1 LNHDA, CDR2 SQIVND (reference sequence). The V and J ends lost 5 bases and 0 bases, in that order; junction bases with no gene match: 9. CDR3 length equals 17 residues. CDR3 sequence (DNA): TGTGCCAGTAGTGCGGACAGGGGGAGGGCGTTGAACACTGAAGCTTTCTTT. Amino acids: CASSADRGRALNTEAFF.

The chain couples TRBV5-1 to TRBJ1-1, with TRBD1 as a possible D gene (6 bases). The germline V gene encodes CDR1 SGHRS and CDR2 YFSETQ. This CDR3 is 14 amino acids long. V lost 4 bases, J lost 1 base, and 11 bases lay in between. In DNA form, the CDR3 reads TGCGCCAGCAGCCCCGGACAGACGAACACTGAAGCTTTCTTT. Amino acid sequence: CASSPGQTNTEAFF.

V usage is TRBV12-3 or TRBV12-4 and J usage is TRBJ1-1, with 11 bases aligning to TRBD1. This CDR3 contains 13 residues. The V and J ends lost 9 bases and 7 bases, in that order; junction bases with no gene match: 7. The CDR3 sequence is CASMPGQGGEAFF. The CDR3 region has the DNA TGTGCCAGTATGCCGGGACAGGGGGGTGAAGCTTTCTTT.

The CDR3 loop is CASSQENRGHTQYF. The CDR3 DNA is TGTGCCAGCAGCCAAGAAAACAGGGGCCACACGCAGTATTTT. V gene TRBV3-1 (or the pseudogene TRBV3-2) combines with J gene TRBJ2-3; TRBD1 matches at 7 bases. The CDR3 runs to 14 residues. The germline gives CDR1 LGHDT, CDR2 YNNKEL (reference sequence). J was trimmed by 9 bases and V by 0 bases; bases with no gene match: 6.

The chain carries TRBV18 and TRBJ2-7; a weak D match, TRBD1 (5 bases). Deletions cut 4 bases from V and 4 bases from J, with 20 bases between. CDR3 length: 16 residues. CDR1 KGHSH and CDR2 LQKENI come from the germline V gene. The CDR3: CASSRILGGHLYEQYF. Here the CDR3 DNA reads TGTGCCAGCTCACGGATACTGGGTGGACACCTTTACGAGCAGTACTTC.